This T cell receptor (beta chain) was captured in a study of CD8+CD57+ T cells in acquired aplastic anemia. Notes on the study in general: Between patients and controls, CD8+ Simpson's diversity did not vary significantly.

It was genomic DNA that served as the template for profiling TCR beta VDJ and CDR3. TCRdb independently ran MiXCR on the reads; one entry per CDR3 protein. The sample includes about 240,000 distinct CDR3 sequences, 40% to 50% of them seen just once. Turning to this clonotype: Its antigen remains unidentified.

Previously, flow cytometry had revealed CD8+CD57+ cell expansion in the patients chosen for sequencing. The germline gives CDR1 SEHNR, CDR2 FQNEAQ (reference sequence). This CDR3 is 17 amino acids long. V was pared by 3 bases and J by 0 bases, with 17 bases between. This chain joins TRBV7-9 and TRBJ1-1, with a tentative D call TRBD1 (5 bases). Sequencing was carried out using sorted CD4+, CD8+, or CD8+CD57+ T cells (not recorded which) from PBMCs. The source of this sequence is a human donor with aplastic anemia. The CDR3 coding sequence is TGTGCCAGCAGCTTGGGGGACGACCGTACTCTGAACACTGAAGCTTTCTTT. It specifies CASSLGDDRTLNTEAFF.